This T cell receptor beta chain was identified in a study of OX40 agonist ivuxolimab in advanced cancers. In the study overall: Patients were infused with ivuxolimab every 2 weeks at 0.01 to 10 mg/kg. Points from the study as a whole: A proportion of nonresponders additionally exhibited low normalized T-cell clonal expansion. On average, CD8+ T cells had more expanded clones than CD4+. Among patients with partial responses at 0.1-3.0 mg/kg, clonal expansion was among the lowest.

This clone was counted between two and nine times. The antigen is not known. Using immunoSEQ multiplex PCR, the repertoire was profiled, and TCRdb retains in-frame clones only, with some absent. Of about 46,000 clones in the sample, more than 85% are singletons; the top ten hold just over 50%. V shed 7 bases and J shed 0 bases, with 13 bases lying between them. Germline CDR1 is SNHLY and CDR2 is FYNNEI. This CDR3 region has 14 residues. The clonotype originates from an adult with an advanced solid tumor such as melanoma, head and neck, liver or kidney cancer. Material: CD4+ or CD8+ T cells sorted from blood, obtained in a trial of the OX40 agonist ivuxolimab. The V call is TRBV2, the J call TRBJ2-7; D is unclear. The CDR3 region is CASITPDSSYEQYF. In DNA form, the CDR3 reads TGTGCCAGCATCACACCAGATTCCTCCTACGAGCAGTACTTC.